This is a list of T cell receptor beta chains from one sample in a study of blood T cell repertoires in COVID-19. Sequencing was performed with immunoSEQ multiplex PCR; in TCRdb, only in-frame clones are kept and a portion is missing. The sample contains tens of thousands of clones, 70% to 90% of which appear only once. Sequencing was done on a sample of peripheral blood. The source is a woman between 65 and 79 years old with acute or convalescent COVID-19. Both conserved end residues are part of each CDR3. D genes are given only for firm matches. Part of the rows lack a size; the others show once, few, many or a class for expanded clones.

D gene | J gene | clone size | V gene | CDR3 DNA | CDR3 protein
NA | TRBJ2-6 | NA | TRBV28 | TGTGCCAGCCTTAGCTCTGGGGCCAACGTCCTGACTTTC | CASLSSGANVLTF
NA | TRBJ2-2 | NA | TRBV12-5 | TGTGCTAGTGGTTTGCCGGGCGGGGAGCTGTTTTTT | CASGLPGGELFF
NA | TRBJ1-3 | NA | TRBV6-5 | TGTGCCAGCAGTCGGGGGTCGACTGGAAACACCATATATTTT | CASSRGSTGNTIYF
NA | TRBJ2-1 | NA | TRBV20-1 | TGCAGTGCTAGTTTGGGGAGCCCTTCCTACAATGAGCAGTTCTTC | CSASLGSPSYNEQFF
NA | TRBJ2-7 | NA | TRBV6-5 | TGTGCCAGCAGCCAACTCGGGGTCGCCGAGCAGTACTTC | CASSQLGVAEQYF
NA | TRBJ1-6 | once | TRBV6-4 | TGTGCCAGCGGCCGGGATTCACCCCTCCACTTT | CASGRDSPLHF
NA | TRBJ2-1 | NA | TRBV12-3/TRBV12-4 | TGTGCCAGCAGTTTTGGCAGTCTCAATGAGCAGTTCTTC | CASSFGSLNEQFF
TRBD2 | TRBJ2-5 | NA | TRBV29-1 | TGCAGCGTGGCCAAGGGACTAGCGGGGCCCGAGACCCAGTACTTC | CSVAKGLAGPETQYF
TRBD2 | TRBJ2-5 | NA | TRBV3-1/TRBV3-2 | TGTGCCAGCAGCCAACCAACTAGCGGGGGGCAAGAGGCCCAGTACTTC | CASSQPTSGGQEAQYF
NA | TRBJ2-1 | NA | TRBV6-2/TRBV6-3 | TGTGCCAGCAGTTTCCTGACTAACTACAATGAGCAGTTCTTC | CASSFLTNYNEQFF
NA | TRBJ1-5 | NA | TRBV5-5 | TGTGCCAGCAGCCCCAGGTCCAGCAATCAGCCCCAGCATTTT | CASSPRSSNQPQHF
TRBD1 | TRBJ2-4 | NA | TRBV5-1 | TGCGCCAGCAGCTTAGGGACAGAAAACATTCAGTACTTC | CASSLGTENIQYF
NA | TRBJ2-7 | NA | TRBV7-2 | TGTGCCAGCAGCCTATATGAGGGACTCCTTACGAAGCAGTACTTC | CASSLYEGLLTKQYF
TRBD1 | TRBJ1-1 | once | TRBV19 | TGTGCCTGCAACAGGGGAATGAACACTGAAGCTTTCTTT | CACNRGMNTEAFF
NA | TRBJ2-4 | NA | TRBV7-9 | TGTGCCAGCAGCTTAGATAAGGGGATGGAGTACTTC | CASSLDKGMEYF
TRBD1 | TRBJ1-1 | NA | TRBV27 | TGTGCCAGTAAAGATCGGGACAGCCTCACTGAAGCTTTCTTT | CASKDRDSLTEAFF
NA | TRBJ2-7 | once | TRBV6-5 | TGTGCCAGCAAGTTAGGGTGGGGGGAAGTCCGCGAGCAGTACTTC | CASKLGWGEVREQYF
TRBD2 | TRBJ2-3 | NA | TRBV2 | TGTGCCAGCAGTAATAGCGGGAATGGTAGAGATACGCAGTATTTT | CASSNSGNGRDTQYF
NA | TRBJ1-3 | NA | TRBV5-6 | TGTGCCAGCGGCCCCGACCCTAGCTCTGGAAACACCATATATTTT | CASGPDPSSGNTIYF
TRBD2 | TRBJ2-5 | NA | TRBV20-1 | TGCAGTGCGTCAGCGGGGGAGACCCAGTACTTC | CSASAGETQYF
NA | TRBJ2-7 | few | TRBV11-2 | TGTGCCAGCAGCTTAGGAACCGGGACTCTCTACGAGCAGTACTTC | CASSLGTGTLYEQYF
NA | TRBJ1-5 | few | TRBV28 | TGTGCCAGCAACGGAGAACGAGCCCGCAATCAGCCCCAGCATTTT | CASNGERARNQPQHF
NA | TRBJ2-1 | NA | TRBV5-1 | TGCGCCAGCAGGGTCTCGGGGAGCTCCTACAATGAGCAGTTCTTC | CASRVSGSSYNEQFF
NA | TRBJ1-2 | NA | TRBV28 | TGTGCCAGCAGCTCCCGGGGAAGGGCTAACTATGGCTACACCTTC | CASSSRGRANYGYTF
NA | TRBJ2-2 | NA | TRBV29-1 | TGCAGCGTTGAGGAGAGCGATGGGACCGGGGAGCTGTTTTTT | CSVEESDGTGELFF
NA | TRBJ1-3 | NA | TRBV4-1 | TGCGCCAGCAGCCAAGGGGGCCGTGGGGTCTCTGGAAACACCATATATTTT | CASSQGGRGVSGNTIYF
TRBD2 | TRBJ2-1 | NA | TRBV5-1 | TGCGCCAGCACAACTAGCGGGGAATACAATGAGCAGTTCTTC | CASTTSGEYNEQFF
TRBD1 | TRBJ1-2 | NA | TRBV27 | TGTGCCAGCAGTGTGACAGGGACCTATGGCTACACCTTC | CASSVTGTYGYTF
TRBD1 | TRBJ2-2 | NA | TRBV24-1 | TGTGCCACCAGTGACCCGACAGGGGCGCGTACCGGGGAGCTGTTTTTT | CATSDPTGARTGELFF
NA | TRBJ1-2 | NA | TRBV7-8 | TGTGCCAGCAGCTTACTGGAGTTAGTGGACTATGGCTACACCTTC | CASSLLELVDYGYTF
NA | TRBJ2-7 | NA | TRBV3-1/TRBV3-2 | TGTGCCAGCAGCCAAGCCCTCTACGAGCAGTACTTC | CASSQALYEQYF
NA | TRBJ1-3 | NA | TRBV28 | TGTGCCAGCAGTTTCGGAGGAGACTCTGGAAACACCATATATTTT | CASSFGGDSGNTIYF
NA | TRBJ1-6 | NA | TRBV4-1 | TGCGCCAGCAGCCAAGATCGCAGGTCCTATTCACCCCTCCACTTT | CASSQDRRSYSPLHF
TRBD2 | TRBJ2-7 | NA | TRBV3-1/TRBV3-2 | TGTGCCAGCGGTGAGGGACTAGCGTCCCACGAGCAGTACTTC | CASGEGLASHEQYF
TRBD1 | TRBJ1-5 | NA | TRBV5-1 | TGCGCCAGCAGACTATCCCTCCCGGGACAGGGGGTTGGAGGCAATCAGCCCCAGCATTTT | CASRLSLPGQGVGGNQPQHF
NA | TRBJ2-4 | NA | TRBV27 | TGTGCCAGCAGTGGTTTGGGCTACGGGGATCTTGCCAAAAACATTCAGTACTTC | CASSGLGYGDLAKNIQYF
NA | TRBJ1-1 | NA | TRBV19 | TGTGCCAGTAGTATAGCCCCAGGCGTGAACACTGAAGCTTTCTTT | CASSIAPGVNTEAFF
TRBD2 | TRBJ2-1 | NA | TRBV15 | TGTGCCACCAGCAGTTTCGAGACTAGCGCGTACAATGAGCAGTTCTTC | CATSSFETSAYNEQFF
NA | TRBJ2-1 | NA | TRBV11-2 | TGTGCCAGCAGCTTAGCCATTAGGGGTTCCTACAATGAGCAGTTCTTC | CASSLAIRGSYNEQFF
NA | TRBJ2-7 | once | TRBV6-5 | TGTGCCAGCATGACAGGCCCAACCTACGAGCAGTACTTC | CASMTGPTYEQYF
NA | TRBJ1-6 | NA | TRBV3-1/TRBV3-2 | TGTGCCAGCAGCCAAGGACAGGACAATAATTCACCCCTCCACTTT | CASSQGQDNNSPLHF